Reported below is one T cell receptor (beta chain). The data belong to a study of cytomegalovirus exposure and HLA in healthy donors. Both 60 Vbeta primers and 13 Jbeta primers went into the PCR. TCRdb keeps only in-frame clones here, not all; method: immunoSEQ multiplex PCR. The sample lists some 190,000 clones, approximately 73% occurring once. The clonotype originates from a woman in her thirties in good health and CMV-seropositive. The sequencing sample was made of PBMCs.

The CDR3 nucleotides are TGTGCCAGCAGTCCGGACAGCTATGGCTACACCTTC. This codes for CASSPDSYGYTF. The chain has TRBV28 and TRBJ1-2; maybe TRBD1 (6 bases). Per germline, CDR1 MDHEN and CDR2 SYDVKM. The CDR3 is made up of 12 amino acids. The V and J ends lost 5 bases and 4 bases respectively, with 8 bases between them.